This T cell receptor (beta chain) was sequenced for a study of shared clonotypes between healthy human individuals. Study observations and caveats: Shared clonotypes across all four donors exceeded non-shared ones in generation probability.

The assay was immunoSEQ multiplex PCR, and TCRdb's table has in-frame clones only and misses some. This sample yields about 600,000 clones, of which about 97% are seen a single time; roughly 0.055% belongs to the top ten. As to this clone: The antigen is unknown.

The sequence came from a woman younger than 45 in good health. Sequenced input: naive CD4+ T cells sorted from blood. Subset defined: CD45RA+ positively selected.

CDR3 nucleotides: TGTGCCAGCGAGGGGCGGGACACTGAAGCTTTCTTT. Protein product: CASEGRDTEAFF. This chain uses TRBV28 with TRBJ1-1; tentatively, D is TRBD1 (5 bases). Germline V gene lookup returns CDR1 MDHEN and CDR2 SYDVKM. The CDR3 runs 12 residues. The V end was cut by 8 bases, the J end by 3 bases, with 10 bases between.